This TCR beta chain was identified during a study of OX40 agonist ivuxolimab in advanced cancers. Study-level background: An anti-OX40 (CD134) antibody with agonistic activity, ivuxolimab, was administered to patients. Antecedent anti-PD-1, anti-PD-L1 or anti-CTLA-4 therapy was permissible, with under 50% having received some.

From germline, CDR1 is LNHDA and CDR2 SQIVND (reference sequence). V lost 9 bases, J lost 3 bases, and 15 bases lay in between. The CDR3 is 15 residues long. About this clone itself: Its target is not known.

Libraries were prepared by immunoSEQ multiplex PCR; TCRdb keeps only in-frame clonotypes and omits some of them. The sample has 100,000 to 120,000 clones; more than 70% are singletons. Points from the study as a whole: Expanded clones tended on average to be more numerous among CD8+ T cells than CD4+. Expansion of clones was among the lowest in partial responders at 0.1-3.0 mg/kg.

The sequence was obtained from an adult with an advanced solid tumor such as melanoma, head and neck, liver or kidney cancer. Sample: CD4+ or CD8+ T cells sorted from blood, taken in a trial of the OX40 agonist ivuxolimab. The chain links TRBV19 to TRBJ2-6; D may correspond to TRBD1 or TRBD2 (6 bases each). The CDR3 here is CASRYRDFGANVLTF. CDR3 sequence (DNA): TGTGCCAGCCGCTACAGGGACTTTGGGGCCAACGTCCTGACTTTC. Full variable domain (missing parts from reference TRBV19 and TRBJ2-6): DGGITQSPKYLFRKEGQNVTLSCEQNLNHDAMYWYRQDPGQGLRLIYYSQIVNDFQKGDIAEGYSVSREKKESFPLTVTSAQKNPTAFYLCASRYRDFGANVLTFGAGSRLTVL.